The 12 T cell receptor beta chains below all came from one sample that was sequenced in a study of blood T cell repertoires in COVID-19. Clones were read by immunoSEQ multiplex PCR, and TCRdb kept only the in-frame ones, dropping some. The sample has fewer than 120,000 clones, 76% seen once; the top ten hold around 3.5%. Sequencing was done on a sample of peripheral blood. The receptors were sampled from a woman of 80 years or more with acute or convalescent COVID-19.

This chain uses TRBV7-2 with TRBJ2-1, with TRBD1 identical over 7 bases. Germline trimming cut 5 bases from V and 7 bases from J; bases unmatched to any gene: 11. This CDR3 comprises 15 residues. CDR1 and CDR2 (germline): SGHTA, FQGNSA. CDR3 residues: CASSTRQGTTNEQFF. DNA for the CDR3: TGTGCCAGCAGCACTAGACAGGGAACGACGAATGAGCAGTTCTTC.

The V call is TRBV11-1, the J call TRBJ2-1; possible D gene TRBD1, 5 bases. CDR3 length equals 15 residues. Germline-derived CDR1 and CDR2 are SGHAT and FQDESV (reference sequence). V was pared by 5 bases and J by 0 bases, with 11 bases between. CDR3 in amino acids: CASSLDRGSYNEQFF. For the CDR3, the DNA is TGTGCCAGCAGCCTCGATAGGGGCTCCTACAATGAGCAGTTCTTC. Filled out from reference TRBV11-1 and TRBJ2-1, the complete variable domain reads EAEVAQSPRYKITEKSQAVAFWCDPISGHATLYWYRQILGQGPELLVQFQDESVVDDSQLPKDRFSAERLKGVDSTLKIQPAELGDSAMYLCASSLDRGSYNEQFFGPGTRLTVL.

The CDR3 spells CASSPSATNEKLFF. The CDR3 DNA reads as TGTGCCAGCTCACCCAGTGCAACTAATGAAAAACTGTTTTTT. The chain links TRBV18 to TRBJ1-4; D remains unclear. This CDR3 comprises 14 residues. CDR1 is KGHSH, CDR2 LQKENI, per germline. Trimming removed 3 bases from V and 0 bases from J, with 5 bases in between.

The chain is built from TRBV28 and TRBJ1-5; D is unresolved. Germline lookup yields CDR1 MDHEN and CDR2 SYDVKM. The CDR3 loop spans 14 amino acids. Trimming took 3 bases from V and 4 from J, leaving 10 bases between them. CDR3 nucleotides: TGTGCCAGCAGTTTCGTCGGGGAAAATCAGCCCCAGCATTTT. Translation gives CASSFVGENQPQHF.

This chain joins TRBV5-1 and TRBJ1-2; 11 bases line up with TRBD1. The CDR3 contains 14 residues. The V gene's germline CDR1 is SGHRS and CDR2 YFSETQ. Germline trimming cut 0 bases from V and 7 bases from J; bases unmatched to any gene: 2. CDR3 region: CASSLGGQGAGYTF. CDR3 nucleotide sequence: TGCGCCAGCAGCTTGGGCGGACAGGGGGCTGGCTACACCTTC. Full variable domain (missing parts from reference TRBV5-1 and TRBJ1-2): KAGVTQTPRYLIKTRGQQVTLSCSPISGHRSVSWYQQTPGQGLQFLFEYFSETQRNKGNFPGRFSGRQFSNSRSEMNVSTLELGDSALYLCASSLGGQGAGYTFGSGTRLTVV.

The chain uses TRBV28 and TRBJ2-3, with 8 bases fitting TRBD2. Germline loops: CDR1 MDHEN, CDR2 SYDVKM. V trimming: 5 bases; J trimming: 1 base; junction bases outside the gene matches: 2. The CDR3 is 14 amino acids. The CDR3 sequence: CASSGTSGTDTQYF. CDR3 bases: TGTGCCAGCAGTGGGACTAGTGGCACAGATACGCAGTATTTT. The entire variable domain, with the rest obtained from reference TRBV28 and TRBJ2-3, is as follows: DVKVTQSSRYLVKRTGEKVFLECVQDMDHENMFWYRQDPGLGLRLIYFSYDVKMKEKGDIPEGYSVSREKKERFSLILESASTNQTSMYLCASSGTSGTDTQYFGPGTRLTVL.

This clone has only a few counts. V and J are TRBV6-2 or TRBV6-3 and TRBJ2-5; 7 nucleotides match TRBD2. Germline CDR1 and CDR2: MNHEY and SVGEGT. The CDR3 runs to 13 residues. J lost 5 bases, V lost 2 bases, and 2 bases had no gene match. CDR3 sequence reads: CASSYGRVETQYF. The CDR3 nucleotides are TGTGCCAGCAGTTACGGGAGGGTGGAGACCCAGTACTTC.

This chain joins TRBV9 and TRBJ2-2; TRBD1 aligns across 7 bases. The junction had 5 bases not matched to a gene; V was cut back by 4 bases and J by 2 bases. Germline V gene data show CDR1 as SGDLS and CDR2 as YYNGEE. The CDR3 length is 15 residues. This CDR3 is CASSPGTVNTGELFF. The CDR3 DNA is TGTGCCAGCAGCCCCGGGACAGTAAACACCGGGGAGCTGTTTTTT.

The chain uses TRBV5-1 and TRBJ2-7, with 10 bases fitting TRBD2. The CDR3 totals 15 residues. V trimming: 0 bases; J trimming: 3 bases; junction bases outside the gene matches: 3. CDR1 and CDR2 from the germline V gene are SGHRS and YFSETQ. In nucleotides, the CDR3 is TGCGCCAGCAGCTTGGGACTAGCGGGTAACTACGAGCAGTACTTC. Translated: CASSLGLAGNYEQYF.

V usage is TRBV4-2 and J usage is TRBJ2-3, with D possibly being TRBD1 (6 bases). Deletions cut 0 bases from V and 3 bases from J, with 13 bases between. This CDR3 is 16 amino acids long. Germline V gene data show CDR1 as LGHNA and CDR2 as YNFKEQ. The CDR3 DNA reads as TGTGCCAGCAGCCAAGATCAGCGACAGGTGACAGATACGCAGTATTTT. It codes for CASSQDQRQVTDTQYF.

The chain links TRBV27 to TRBJ2-7; perhaps TRBD1 as D (5 bases). The germline V gene has CDR1 MNHEY and CDR2 SMNVEV (reference sequence). The ends were cut back, 5 bases at V and 3 bases at J, with 14 bases in the middle. The length of the CDR3 is 14 residues. This CDR3 reads CASSPYDSIYEQYF. CDR3 nucleotides: TGTGCCAGCAGTCCTTACGACAGTATCTACGAGCAGTACTTC.

The chain joins TRBV6-5 to TRBJ1-2; TRBD1 might be the D (6 bases). Trimming took off 7 bases at V and 8 bases at J, with 20 bases between the two ends. Germline V lookup: CDR1 MNHEY, CDR2 SVGAGI. The CDR3 extends over 14 amino acids. The CDR3 reads CASTIWTVSGGYTF. In DNA form, the CDR3 reads TGTGCCAGCACTATTTGGACAGTAAGTGGGGGCTACACCTTC.